This T cell receptor (beta chain) was sequenced in a study of PD-1 blockade in mismatch repair-deficient tumors (dated by TCRdb to about 2017). As for the study more broadly: Between late 2013 and September 2016, the trial enrolled around 89 consecutive patients with about twelve mismatch repair-deficient cancer types, every one of whom had been previously treated and was progressing. Tumor-associated T cell clones were tracked in the peripheral blood of patients responding to PD-1 blockade by deep sequencing of TCR CDR3 regions.

The paper as a whole reports these results and caveats: After pembrolizumab, tumor-resident clones, which were often undetectable in blood before treatment, expanded rapidly and then contracted, generally ahead of radiologic responses.

For every enrolled patient, mismatch repair deficiency was confirmed by either polymerase chain reaction or immunohistochemistry. TCR sequencing was performed for a few patients who responded to pembrolizumab therapy. In the phase II trial, pembrolizumab PD-1 blockade was tested prospectively in advanced mismatch repair-deficient cancers, no matter which tissue of origin the cancers came from. Peripheral blood T cell samples were serially collected before and at multiple times after PD-1 blockade was started. Blood sampling times were expressed in weeks after the first pembrolizumab dose. This clone was picked up a small number of times. What this receptor recognizes is not known. Per-nucleotide qualities are absent, and no much larger clonotype sits a single base away. Receptors were amplified or captured by the immunoSEQ multiplex PCR assay. The immuneACCESS repertoire file appears here via TCRdb, limited to in-frame rearrangements. These files lack a portion of the clones; in checked studies, under half of the deficit traces to unresolved V genes, and the cause of the others is not known. The table for this sample lists approximately 120,000 clones; around 83% of them were counted only once. The top ten clonotypes cover about 14% of the sample.

This receptor was taken from an adult with mismatch repair-deficient cancer. The sample was peripheral blood, taken 44 weeks after starting pembrolizumab.

The nucleotides read TGCGCCAGCAGCGTGTTAACTAGCGGGGTCAATGAGCAGTTCTTC. It is translated as CASSVLTSGVNEQFF. Recombination joined TRBV5-1 with TRBJ2-1; TRBD2 aligns with 10 central bases. Reading from cysteine to phenylalanine, the CDR3 counts 15 amino acids. Solely the CDR3 DNA is kept, with 45 bases framed from the first base. Unmatched junction bases come to 7, with V trimmed by 4 bases and J by 6 bases. The germline V gene yields SGHRS for CDR1 and YFSETQ for CDR2.